Sequencing of this T cell receptor (beta chain) was carried out in a study of cytomegalovirus exposure and HLA in healthy donors. The study, taken as a whole, reports: Cytomegalovirus association was listed for about 150 TCR beta chains. According to a subsequent analysis, TCR clusters identified in the first cohort showed a tendency to co-occur across the approximately 120 validation repertoires. As confirmed in vitro, three CMV-associated chains were specific for CMV antigens.

It was the approximately 120-subject validation cohort, separate from the approximately 690-subject first cohort, to which the donors belonged. Only in-frame clones appear in the TCRdb table, and some are missing; sequencing was by immunoSEQ multiplex PCR. The sample includes about 140,000 clones, more than 85% of them seen just once. Turning to this clone: Its antigen is currently unknown.

The CDR3 has 15 amino acids. The trim removed 7 bases at V and 6 bases at J, leaving 11 bases unmatched. Germline CDR1 MDHEN, CDR2 SYDVKM. The TCR was taken from a man in his late teens or twenties in good health and CMV-seropositive. This chain uses TRBV28 with TRBJ1-5; 8 bases line up with TRBD1. Source material: PBMCs. The CDR3 region is CASTLGDRISQPQHF. Written as DNA, the CDR3 is TGTGCCAGCACCCTCGGGGACAGGATAAGTCAGCCCCAGCATTTT.